This T cell receptor beta chain was recovered during a study of Ad26.COV2.S vaccination and SARS-CoV-2 variants. On the study more broadly: The study gave Ad26.COV2.S intramuscularly, once or twice 56 days apart.

Germline V gene lookup returns CDR1 KGHDR and CDR2 SFDVKD. This CDR3 has 15 residues. V was shortened by 7 bases and J by 5 bases, with 16 bases between the two germline ends. Treatment defined: roughly 20 received Ad26.COV2.S at low or high dose, single or two shots; 5 received placebo; per-sample allocation not given. Sampling occurred on day 63 after the first vaccine or placebo injection. Ad26.COV2.S expressed prefusion-stabilized spike from the original Wuhan strain. Comments on this clone: What it binds is not known.

Study findings and constraints: Post-vaccination spike-specific CD8+ and CD4+ T cell responses reportedly had substantial breadth. Spike-specific TCR breadth was greater in vaccine than placebo recipients.

This table comes from immunoSEQ multiplex PCR, and its TCRdb copy is limited to in-frame clones, with some not included. The sample has approximately 280,000 clones; approximately 87% are singletons. Sequenced material: peripheral blood, taken in a trial of Ad26.COV2.S vaccine versus placebo. This sequence joins TRBV24-1 and TRBJ1-4; weak D call: TRBD1 (5 bases). The TCR was taken from a person between 18 and 65 years old who received the Ad26.COV2.S COVID-19 vaccine or a placebo. CDR3 region: CATRGGTDGNEKLFF. The CDR3 nucleotides are TGTGCCACCAGAGGAGGGACCGACGGCAATGAAAAACTGTTTTTT.